One and the same sample provided the 15 T cell receptor beta chains below, sequenced in a study of blood T cell repertoires in COVID-19. Libraries were prepared by immunoSEQ multiplex PCR; TCRdb keeps only in-frame clonotypes and omits some of them. The sample has over 70,000 clones; 90% to 95% are singletons. Sequenced sample: peripheral blood. These receptors originate from a man in his fifties or sixties with COVID-19, enrolled during active disease.

The J gene is TRBJ2-5, the V gene TRBV11-3; D unresolved. The CDR3 runs 16 residues. Trimming took off 1 base at V and 0 bases at J, with 12 bases between the two ends. CDR1 is SGHNT and CDR2 is YENEEA in the germline V gene. In DNA form, the CDR3 reads TGTGCCAGCAGCTTAGGTAGCTCCTCAAACCAAGAGACCCAGTACTTC. Its protein is CASSLGSSSNQETQYF. Combining the CDR3 with reference TRBV11-3 and TRBJ2-5 gives the whole variable domain EAGVVQSPRYKIIEKKQPVAFWCNPISGHNTLYWYLQNLGQGPELLIRYENEEAVDDSQLPKDRFSAERLKGVDSTLKIQPAELGDSAVYLCASSLGSSSNQETQYFGPGTRLLVL.

V is TRBV6-5 and J is TRBJ2-7; 7 bases are shared with TRBD1. CDR1 MNHEY and CDR2 SVGAGI come from the germline V gene. The CDR3 contains 12 residues. Trimming cost V 5 bases and J 3 bases; bases outside gene matches: 1. CDR3 residues: CASSRQGYEQYV. CDR3 DNA sequence: TGTGCCAGCAGTAGACAGGGCTACGAGCAGTACGTC.

This chain uses TRBV10-2 with TRBJ2-7, with D maybe TRBD2 (5 bases). The CDR3 is made up of 13 amino acids. Germline V CDR1 and CDR2: WSHSY, SAAADI. V dropped 10 bases and J dropped 5 bases, with 18 bases sitting between them. The CDR3 nucleotides read TGCGCCACCAGCTTGGTGAAGGGAGACGAGCAGTACTTC. Its translation: CATSLVKGDEQYF.

The V call is TRBV5-6, the J call TRBJ1-5, with 10 bases identical to TRBD1. CDR3 length: 15 amino acids. V shed 3 bases, J shed 3 bases, and the junction held 3 bases outside the gene matches. Per the germline V gene, CDR1 is SGHDT and CDR2 is YYEEEE. CDR3 sequence: CASSWGTGDNQPQHF. The CDR3, as DNA: TGTGCCAGCAGCTGGGGGACAGGGGACAATCAGCCCCAGCATTTT.

This clone was picked up one time. The chain employs TRBV15 and TRBJ1-5, with 11 bases fitting TRBD1. Trimming cost V 1 base and J 2 bases; bases outside gene matches: 10. CDR1 is LNHNV and CDR2 is YYDKDF in the germline V gene (reference sequence). This CDR3 region has 19 residues. The chain's CDR3 is CATSRALWTGGQGNQPQHF. For the CDR3, the DNA is TGTGCCACCAGCAGAGCATTATGGACAGGGGGCCAGGGCAATCAGCCCCAGCATTTT. Full variable domain (remainder filled in from reference TRBV15 and TRBJ1-5): DAMVIQNPRYQVTQFGKPVTLSCSQTLNHNVMYWYQQKSSQAPKLLFHYYDKDFNNEADTPDNFQSRRPNTSFCFLDIRSPGLGDTAMYLCATSRALWTGGQGNQPQHFGDGTRLSIL.

This sequence joins TRBV9 and TRBJ2-5; 9 bases line up with TRBD1. This CDR3 has 15 amino acids. J gave up 2 bases and V 0 bases, and 2 bases lay outside the gene matches. Germline V gives CDR1 SGDLS, CDR2 YYNGEE. The CDR3 spells CASSVGGTGQETQYF. The CDR3 DNA reads as TGTGCCAGCAGCGTAGGGGGGACAGGGCAAGAGACCCAGTACTTC.

This chain links TRBV6-1 with TRBJ2-1, with 8 bases that match TRBD2. Per the germline V gene, CDR1 is MNHNS and CDR2 is SASEGT. The length of the CDR3 is 16 residues. After removal of 5 bases from V and 4 bases from J, the junction contained 10 bases not matched to a gene. The CDR3 coding sequence is TGTGCCAGCAGTCAAGAGAGCGGGAGTGGGTACAATGAGCAGTTCTTC. This sequence encodes CASSQESGSGYNEQFF.

The chain carries TRBV7-9 and TRBJ1-2; TRBD1 is a possible D gene (5 bases). This CDR3 contains 13 residues. Germline lookup yields CDR1 SEHNR and CDR2 FQNEAQ (reference sequence). With 7 bases removed from V and 10 bases from J, the gap between germline ends came to 19 bases. CDR3 in DNA: TGTGCCAGCAACCACTGGGAAGGGGACTTCTACACCTTC. Translated, it gives CASNHWEGDFYTF.

The rearrangement links TRBV19 to TRBJ1-5, with TRBD1 matching 8 bases. In germline, CDR1 is LNHDA, CDR2 SQIVND (reference sequence). There are 16 residues in the CDR3. The ends lost 3 bases at V and 1 base at J; junction bases unmatched: 5. The CDR3, as DNA: TGTGCCAGTAGTATGCTGCAGGGGGCAAGCAATCAGCCCCAGCATTTT. Protein product: CASSMLQGASNQPQHF.

The rearrangement joins TRBV9 to TRBJ2-7; weak D call: TRBD2 (6 bases). Germline CDR1 is SGDLS and CDR2 is YYNGEE. V was shortened by 4 bases and J by 3 bases, with 17 bases between the two germline ends. CDR3 length equals 15 residues. As DNA, the CDR3 is TGTGCCAGCAGCCCGCGAAGTGGGGAGGTCTACGAGCAGTACTTC. This gives the protein CASSPRSGEVYEQYF. Combining the CDR3 with reference TRBV9 and TRBJ2-7 gives the whole variable domain DSGVTQTPKHLITATGQRVTLRCSPRSGDLSVYWYQQSLDQGLQFLIQYYNGEERAKGNILERFSAQQFPDLHSELNLSSLELGDSALYFCASSPRSGEVYEQYFGPGTRLTVT.

This clone was seen once. The V and J genes are TRBV10-2 and TRBJ1-5; TRBD1 matches 10 bases. With 2 bases clipped from V and 5 bases from J, the junction kept 12 bases outside the gene matches. The CDR3 consists of 18 residues. The germline V gene has CDR1 WSHSY and CDR2 SAAADI. CDR3 residues: CASSEPSGTGALDQPQHF. DNA for the CDR3: TGCGCCAGCAGTGAGCCCTCCGGGACAGGGGCCCTCGATCAGCCCCAGCATTTT.

The V call is TRBV3-1 (or the pseudogene TRBV3-2), the J call TRBJ1-1; possible D gene TRBD1, 6 bases. The germline gives CDR1 LGHDT, CDR2 YNNKEL (reference sequence). Trimming shortened V by 0 bases and J by 5 bases, and 13 bases separated the two germline ends. The CDR3 covers 15 residues. The CDR3 DNA sequence: TGTGCCAGCAGCCAAGATTGGGGGGGGCGAACTGAAGCTTTCTTT. This sequence encodes CASSQDWGGRTEAFF.

The CDR3 loop reads CASSQEGREQYF. In DNA, the CDR3 is TGCGCCAGCAGCCAAGAGGGCAGGGAGCAGTATTTT. V is TRBV4-1 and J is TRBJ2-3; D may be TRBD1 (5 bases). Germline V gives CDR1 MGHRA, CDR2 YSYEKL. The V end was cut by 0 bases, the J end by 11 bases, with 9 bases between. The CDR3 covers 12 residues.

This chain connects TRBV28 to TRBJ1-2, with 7 bases fitting TRBD1. V lost 6 bases and J lost 8; bases outside the gene matches: 15. CDR1 is MDHEN and CDR2 is SYDVKM in the germline V gene. CDR3 length: 15 residues. The CDR3 coding sequence is TGTGCCAGCAGCGCCCCCGAGACAGGGTATTTGGGCTACACCTTC. Its translation: CASSAPETGYLGYTF.

This chain links TRBV28 with TRBJ2-2; TRBD2 is a possible D gene (5 bases). V was cut by 11 bases and J by 2 bases, with 9 bases left in between. There are 12 residues in the CDR3. Germline V gene lookup returns CDR1 MDHEN and CDR2 SYDVKM. CDR3 sequence reads: CASDSNTGELFF. The CDR3 DNA is TGTGCCTCGGACTCAAACACCGGGGAGCTGTTTTTT. Full variable domain (remainder filled in from reference TRBV28 and TRBJ2-2): DVKVTQSSRYLVKRTGEKVFLECVQDMDHENMFWYRQDPGLGLRLIYFSYDVKMKEKGDIPEGYSVSREKKERFSLILESASTNQTSMYLCASDSNTGELFFGEGSRLTVL.